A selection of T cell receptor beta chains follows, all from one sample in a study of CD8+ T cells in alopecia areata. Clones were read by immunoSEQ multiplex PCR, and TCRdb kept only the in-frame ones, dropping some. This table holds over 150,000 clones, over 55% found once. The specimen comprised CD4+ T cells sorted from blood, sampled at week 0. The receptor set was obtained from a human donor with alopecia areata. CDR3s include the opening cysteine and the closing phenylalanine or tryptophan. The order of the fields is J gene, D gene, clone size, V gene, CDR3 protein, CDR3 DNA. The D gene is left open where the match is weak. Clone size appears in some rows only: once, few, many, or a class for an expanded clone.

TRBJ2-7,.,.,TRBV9,CASSALYGHEQYF,TGTGCCAGCAGCGCCCTCTATGGACACGAGCAGTACTTC
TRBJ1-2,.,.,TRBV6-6,CASSPDSLYGYTF,TGTGCCAGCAGTCCAGACAGCCTCTATGGCTACACCTTC
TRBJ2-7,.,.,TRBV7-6,CASSLGPNSYEQYF,TGTGCCAGCAGCTTAGGACCAAACTCCTACGAGCAGTACTTC
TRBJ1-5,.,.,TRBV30,CAWSRLLGSNQPQHF,TGTGCCTGGAGTCGGCTACTAGGGAGCAATCAGCCCCAGCATTTT
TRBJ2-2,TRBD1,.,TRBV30,CAWSRWDRVSGELFF,TGTGCCTGGAGTAGGTGGGACAGGGTATCCGGGGAGCTGTTTTTT
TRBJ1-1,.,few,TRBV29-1,CSVEDNTGWAFF,TGCAGCGTTGAAGATAACACAGGGTGGGCTTTCTTT
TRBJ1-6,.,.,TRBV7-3,CASSPTPRTLQGPLHF,TGTGCCAGCAGCCCTACCCCACGGACACTTCAGGGGCCCCTCCACTTT
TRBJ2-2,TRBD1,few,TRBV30,CAWSQKSTGGTGELFF,TGTGCCTGGAGTCAAAAGTCTACAGGGGGGACCGGGGAGCTGTTTTTT
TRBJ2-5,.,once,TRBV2,CASSEVVGPRGETQYF,TGTGCCAGCAGTGAAGTTGTAGGACCCAGAGGAGAGACCCAGTACTTC
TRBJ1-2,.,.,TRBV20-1,CSAREAIGYTF,TGCAGTGCTAGAGAGGCAATCGGCTACACCTTC
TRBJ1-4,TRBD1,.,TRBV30,CAWSGQGSGEKLFF,TGTGCCTGGAGTGGACAGGGATCCGGTGAAAAACTGTTTTTT
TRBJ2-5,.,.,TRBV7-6,CASSLVGSGTQYF,TGTGCCAGCAGCTTAGTCGGGTCGGGGACCCAGTACTTC
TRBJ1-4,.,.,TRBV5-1,CASRNRGTYSTNEKLFF,TGCGCCAGCAGGAATAGGGGCACGTATTCAACTAATGAAAAACTGTTTTTT